This TCR beta chain was obtained from a study of early T cells in non-severe SARS-CoV-2 infection. Germline loops: CDR1 LGHNA, CDR2 YSLEER. Trimming left V 1 base short and J 7 bases short, with 10 bases between. The CDR3 contains 13 residues. This clonotype was picked up a small number of times. TCRdb redid the calling of the 5' RACE reads with MiXCR, one entry per CDR3 protein. The data contain over 45,000 distinct CDR3 sequences, under 8% of them seen just once; the ten biggest clones take up roughly 5.6%. The chain is built from TRBV4-3 and TRBJ1-2; D unclear. The sequencing used whole blood, collected at baseline. The clonotype originates from an adult who was a healthcare worker with PCR-confirmed SARS-CoV-2 infection or an uninfected control (not recorded which). The CDR3 DNA sequence: TGCGCCAGCAGCCAAGCCTACGGACGTGGCTACACCTTC. Translating it yields CASSQAYGRGYTF.